Listed below are T cell receptor beta chains from one sample, sequenced in a study of OX40 agonist ivuxolimab in advanced cancers. TCRdb keeps only in-frame clones here, not all; method: immunoSEQ multiplex PCR. The data hold around 89,000 clones, with roughly 88% observed a single time. Specimen: CD4+ or CD8+ T cells sorted from blood, collected in a trial of the OX40 agonist ivuxolimab. The receptors originated from an adult with an advanced solid tumor such as melanoma, head and neck, liver or kidney cancer. The CDR3 runs from the conserved cysteine through the conserved F or W. The D gene is left open where the match is weak. Size is stated for part of the rows, as once, few or many counts, or as a class when the clone is expanded.

CASSWTRTDSSYEQYF	TGCGCCAGCAGCTGGACAAGGACAGACAGCTCCTACGAGCAGTACTTC	TRBV5-1	NA	TRBJ2-7	NA
CASSGKRGQGLSYEQYF	TGTGCCAGCAGCGGGAAGAGGGGACAGGGGCTCTCCTACGAGCAGTACTTC	TRBV9	NA	TRBJ2-7	TRBD1
CASMKPGVGNTIYF	TGTGCCAGCATGAAGCCGGGGGTTGGAAACACCATATATTTT	TRBV28	NA	TRBJ1-3	NA
CASSSYRGFQETQYF	TGCGCCAGCAGCTCGTACAGGGGATTTCAAGAGACCCAGTACTTC	TRBV5-1	once	TRBJ2-5	TRBD1
CAWTGDYNEQFF	TGTGCCTGGACAGGGGACTACAATGAGCAGTTCTTC	TRBV30	NA	TRBJ2-1	NA
CAWSVRHYNEQFF	TGTGCCTGGAGTGTACGCCACTACAATGAGCAGTTCTTC	TRBV30	NA	TRBJ2-1	NA
CSVEQTTGETQYF	TGCAGCGTTGAACAGACTACGGGAGAGACCCAGTACTTC	TRBV29-1	NA	TRBJ2-5	NA
CASSSNRVGNQPQHF	TGTGCCAGCAGCTCCAACAGGGTCGGCAATCAGCCCCAGCATTTT	TRBV7-2	NA	TRBJ1-5	NA
CASSPQGVDTEAFF	TGCGCCAGCAGCCCGCAGGGGGTGGACACTGAAGCTTTCTTT	TRBV5-1	NA	TRBJ1-1	TRBD1
CASSLEWGYEQYF	TGCGCCAGCAGCTTGGAATGGGGCTACGAGCAGTACTTC	TRBV5-1	NA	TRBJ2-7	NA
CASSLGGRQNYGYTF	TGTGCCAGCAGCTTAGGGGGTCGCCAAAACTATGGCTACACCTTC	TRBV7-2	NA	TRBJ1-2	NA
CAWGGQGSGYTF	TGTGCCTGGGGGGGACAGGGAAGTGGCTACACCTTC	TRBV30	once	TRBJ1-2	TRBD1
CASSLSGGGWETQYF	TGTGCCAGCAGTTTGTCAGGGGGAGGTTGGGAGACCCAGTACTTC	TRBV28	NA	TRBJ2-5	NA
CASSPPILGLHPDTQYF	TGTGCCAGCTCACCACCGATTTTAGGACTACACCCAGATACGCAGTATTTT	TRBV18	NA	TRBJ2-3	NA
CASSLLWTGNTEAFF	TGTGCCAGCAGTTTATTGTGGACAGGGAACACTGAAGCTTTCTTT	TRBV28	few	TRBJ1-1	TRBD1
CASSWADTQYF	TGTGCCAGCAGTTGGGCGGATACGCAGTATTTT	TRBV6-5	NA	TRBJ2-3	NA